This TCR beta chain appears in the sequencing data of a study of blood T cells in healthy people across ages. Through a sample-barcoded 5' primer and a J-beta primer mix, a second PCR was run for roughly 6 to 11 cycles. One entry per CDR3 protein, called by TCRdb with MiXCR from the 5' RACE reads. The profile shows over 600,000 distinct CDR3 sequences, roughly 20% of them singletons. The CDR3 is 15 residues long. The V end was cut by 3 bases, the J end by 0 bases, with 12 bases between. Per the germline V gene, CDR1 is DFQATT and CDR2 is SNEGSKA (reference sequence). The chain uses TRBV20-1 and TRBJ2-1; D is ambiguous. The clonotype comes from a man between 65 and 79 years old in good health. The sample comprised blood. For the CDR3, the DNA is TGCAGTGCTAGCGGTCGGGCAAGCTCCTACAATGAGCAGTTCTTC. Encoded protein: CSASGRASSYNEQFF.